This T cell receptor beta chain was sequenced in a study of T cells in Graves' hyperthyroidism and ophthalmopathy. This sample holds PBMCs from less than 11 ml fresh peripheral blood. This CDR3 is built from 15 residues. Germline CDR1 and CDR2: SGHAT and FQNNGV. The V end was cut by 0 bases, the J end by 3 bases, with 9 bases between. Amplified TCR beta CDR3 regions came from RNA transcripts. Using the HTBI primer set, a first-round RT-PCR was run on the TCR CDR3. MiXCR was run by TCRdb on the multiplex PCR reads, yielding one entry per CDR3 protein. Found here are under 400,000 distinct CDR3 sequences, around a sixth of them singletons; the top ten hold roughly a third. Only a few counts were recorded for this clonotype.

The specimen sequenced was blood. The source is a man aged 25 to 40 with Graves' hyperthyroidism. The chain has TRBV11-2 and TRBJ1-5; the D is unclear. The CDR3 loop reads CASSLDGRDNQPQHF. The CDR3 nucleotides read TGTGCCAGCAGCTTAGACGGTAGGGACAATCAGCCCCAGCATTTT.